Given below is one TCR beta chain in context. Which antigen it targets is not known. The sample holds no much larger clone one base away, and base qualities are not on file. This sample is part of a study of blood T cell repertoires in COVID-19 (dated by TCRdb to between 2020 and 2021). For context, the study as a whole: Collaborator samples came from the United States, Italy and Spain and covered acute and convalescent phases of COVID-19. The material from the prospective study consisted of cDNA or gDNA derived from T cells, B-cell-depleted T cells, or PBMCs. The dataset comprised deeply sampled blood TCRbeta repertoires from subjects exposed to, actively infected with, or recovered from COVID-19. The repertoires were made available in a free public database intended to serve as a resource for research on the immune response to SARS-CoV-2. The samples were drawn from the first 160 participants of the ongoing ImmuneRACE study and from 1,254 subjects provided by 6 global collaborators. Sample metadata almost always included a de-identified subject ID, COVID-19 status, age in years and sex. Where HLA class I and class II types were available, the types were taken from metadata supplied by the sample provider, not from assay-based typing. Findings and caveats that apply to the study as a whole: The quantity of clinical and demographic metadata differed by source and by participant and was supplied without curation.

Each collaborating institution followed its own protocols to collect whole blood in K2EDTA tubes. Collaborator samples were shipped for TCRbeta analysis as frozen whole blood, isolated PBMCs, or DNA extracted from either sample type. CDR1 is given as MNHEY and CDR2 as SMNVEV, both from the germline V gene (reference sequence). Compared with germline, V lacks 3 bases and J lacks 2 bases; bases without a gene match: 5. The CDR3, cysteine through phenylalanine, is 15 amino acids long. Only the CDR3 portion is preserved as DNA: 45 bases, with reading frame beginning at the first base. The immunoSEQ Assay, a bias-controlled multiplex PCR, was used to amplify TCRbeta CDR3 regions from genomic DNA. Regarding the original processing steps: The number of nucleated cells in each sample was estimated from the amplification of reference gene primers within the assay. To quantify the absolute abundance of each unique TCRbeta CDR3 rearrangement, sequence reads were collapsed and filtered. Productive Simpson clonality was computed per sample as the square root of Simpson's diversity index over productive rearrangements. TCRdb obtained this table from immuneACCESS and retained in-frame rearrangements with V and J assigned. These tables miss some clones; where compared with another copy, unresolved V genes account for less than half of the shortfall, and the remainder is unexplained. V, J and clone size derive from that table, while D and trimming were established from the DNA sequence. This sample comprises a few hundred thousand clones, 80% of them detected only once. The ten largest clones add up to about 7% of the sample.

The chain is assembled from TRBV27 and TRBJ2-7; TRBD2 agrees with 9 junctional bases. The origin of this receptor is a woman aged 65 to 85 with acute or convalescent COVID-19. Source material: peripheral blood. The CDR3 sequence is CASSFSGGGAYEQYF. At the DNA level, the sequence is TGTGCCAGCAGTTTTTCTGGCGGGGGGGCCTACGAGCAGTACTTC.